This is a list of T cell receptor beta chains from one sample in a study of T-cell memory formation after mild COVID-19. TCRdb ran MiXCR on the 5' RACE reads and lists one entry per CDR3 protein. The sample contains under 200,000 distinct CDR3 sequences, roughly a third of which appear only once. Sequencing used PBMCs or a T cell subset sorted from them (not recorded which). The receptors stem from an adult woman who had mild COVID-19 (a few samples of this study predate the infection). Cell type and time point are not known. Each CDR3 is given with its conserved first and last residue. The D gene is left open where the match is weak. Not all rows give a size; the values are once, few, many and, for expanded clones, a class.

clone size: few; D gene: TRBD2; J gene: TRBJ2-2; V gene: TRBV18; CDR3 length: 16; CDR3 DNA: TGTGCCAGCTCACCACGGTCTAGCGGGAGTGCCGGGGAGCTGTTTTTT; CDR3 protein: CASSPRSSGSAGELFF
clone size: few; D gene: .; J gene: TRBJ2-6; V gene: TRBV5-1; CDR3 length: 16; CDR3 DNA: TGCGCCAGCAGCCTCGGACAATCCTCTGGGGCCAACGTCCTGACTTTC; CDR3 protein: CASSLGQSSGANVLTF
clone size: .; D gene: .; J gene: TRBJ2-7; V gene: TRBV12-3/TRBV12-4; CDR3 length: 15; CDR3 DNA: TGTGCCAGCAGTCCCAACCTCGGGACTTCGTACGAGCAGTACTTC; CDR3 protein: CASSPNLGTSYEQYF
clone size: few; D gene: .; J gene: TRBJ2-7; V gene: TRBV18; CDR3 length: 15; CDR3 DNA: TGTGCCAGCTCACCACGGGTTCAGGGTCGTTACGAGCAGTACTTC; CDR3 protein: CASSPRVQGRYEQYF
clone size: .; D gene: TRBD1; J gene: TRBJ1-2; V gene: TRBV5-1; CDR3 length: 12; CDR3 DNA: TGCGCCAGTCGGGACAGCCTCTATGGCTACACCTTC; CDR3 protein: CASRDSLYGYTF
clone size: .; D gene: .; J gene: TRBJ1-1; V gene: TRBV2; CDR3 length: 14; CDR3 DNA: TGTGCCAGCAGTGAAGCGGGTGGTGACACTGAAGCTTTCTTT; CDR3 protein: CASSEAGGDTEAFF
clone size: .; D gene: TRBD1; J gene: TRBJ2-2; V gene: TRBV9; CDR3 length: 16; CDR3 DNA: TGTGCCAGCAGCGTCCAACAGGGGCCCGACACCGGGGAGCTGTTTTTT; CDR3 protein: CASSVQQGPDTGELFF
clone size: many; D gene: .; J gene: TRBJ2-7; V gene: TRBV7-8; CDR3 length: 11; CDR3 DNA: TGTGCCAGCAGCTTATACTACGAGCAGTACTTC; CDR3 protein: CASSLYYEQYF
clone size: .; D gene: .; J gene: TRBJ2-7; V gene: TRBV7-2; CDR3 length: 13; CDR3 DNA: TGTGCCAGCAGCTTTGGACACCGCTACGAGCAGTACTTC; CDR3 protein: CASSFGHRYEQYF
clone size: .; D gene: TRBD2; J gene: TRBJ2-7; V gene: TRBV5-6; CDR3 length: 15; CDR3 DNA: TGTGCCAGCAGCTTGCGGCTAGCGGGGATGGGGGAGCAGTACTTC; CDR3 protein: CASSLRLAGMGEQYF
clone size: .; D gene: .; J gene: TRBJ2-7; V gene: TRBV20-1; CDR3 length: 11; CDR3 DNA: TGCAGTGCTAGGCAGGGTACCGAGCAGTACTTC; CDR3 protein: CSARQGTEQYF
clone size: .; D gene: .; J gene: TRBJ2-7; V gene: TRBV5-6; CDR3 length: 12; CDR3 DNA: TGTGCCAGCAGCCCCCCAGGGTCTCAGCAGTACTTC; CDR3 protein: CASSPPGSQQYF
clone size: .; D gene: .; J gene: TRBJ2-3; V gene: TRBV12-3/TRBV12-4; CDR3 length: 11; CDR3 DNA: TGTGCCAGCAGGAGAACAGATACGCAGTATTTT; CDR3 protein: CASRRTDTQYF
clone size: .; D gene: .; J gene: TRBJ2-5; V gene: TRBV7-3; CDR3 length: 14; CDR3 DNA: TGTGCCAGCAGCCCAGGGGCCGGAAGCCAGACCCAGTACTTC; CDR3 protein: CASSPGAGSQTQYF
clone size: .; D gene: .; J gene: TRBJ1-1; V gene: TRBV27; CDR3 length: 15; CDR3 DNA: TGTGCCAGCAGGCCGGACCGGCTCGTGATCGGGAAGGCTTTCTTT; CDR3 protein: CASRPDRLVIGKAFF
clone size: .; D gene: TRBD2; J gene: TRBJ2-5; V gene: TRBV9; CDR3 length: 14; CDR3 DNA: TGTGCCAGCAGCCCCCTAGCGGGAGGGGAGACCCAGTACTTC; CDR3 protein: CASSPLAGGETQYF
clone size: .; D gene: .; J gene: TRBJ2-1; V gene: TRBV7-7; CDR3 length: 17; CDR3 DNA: TGTGCTAGCAGTCCCCGAAGTGGGTCTCTACCCTACAATGAGCAGTTCTTC; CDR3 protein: CASSPRSGSLPYNEQFF
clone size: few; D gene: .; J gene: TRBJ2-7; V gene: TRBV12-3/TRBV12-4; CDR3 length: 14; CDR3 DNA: TGTGCCAGCAGTTGGGGGGCGTACTCCTACGAGCAGTACTTC; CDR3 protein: CASSWGAYSYEQYF
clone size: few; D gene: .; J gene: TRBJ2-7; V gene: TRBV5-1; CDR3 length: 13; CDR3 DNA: TGCGCCAGCAGCTTGGGACAGGTCTACGAGCAGTACTTC; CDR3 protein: CASSLGQVYEQYF
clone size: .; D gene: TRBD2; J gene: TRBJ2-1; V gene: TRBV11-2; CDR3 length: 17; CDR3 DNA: TGTGCCAGCAGCTTGGGAATAGCGGGAGCCGCTTTCGATGAGCAGTTCTTC; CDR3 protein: CASSLGIAGAAFDEQFF
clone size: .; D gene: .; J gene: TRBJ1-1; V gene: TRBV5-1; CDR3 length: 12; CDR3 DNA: TGCGCCAGCAGCTTGGATGACAGGCAAGCTTTCTTT; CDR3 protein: CASSLDDRQAFF
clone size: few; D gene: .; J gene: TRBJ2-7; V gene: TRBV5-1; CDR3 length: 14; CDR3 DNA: TGCGCCAGCAGCTTGGGTCCCGGGGAGAACGAGCAGTACTTC; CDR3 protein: CASSLGPGENEQYF
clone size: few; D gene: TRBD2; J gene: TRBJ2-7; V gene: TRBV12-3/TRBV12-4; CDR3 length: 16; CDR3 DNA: TGTGCCAGCACCCAAAGCGGGAGGGCTTCTTCCTACGAGCAGTACTTC; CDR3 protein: CASTQSGRASSYEQYF
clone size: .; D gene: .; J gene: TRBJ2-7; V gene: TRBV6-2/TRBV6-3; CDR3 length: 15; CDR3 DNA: TGTGCCAGCAGTTCTTTGACTACCTTTACCTACGAGCAGTACTTC; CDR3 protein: CASSSLTTFTYEQYF
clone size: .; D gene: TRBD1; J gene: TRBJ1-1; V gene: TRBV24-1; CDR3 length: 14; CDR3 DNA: TGTGCCACCAGTGATGGGACAGGGCATCGCGGAGCTTTCTTT; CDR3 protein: CATSDGTGHRGAFF
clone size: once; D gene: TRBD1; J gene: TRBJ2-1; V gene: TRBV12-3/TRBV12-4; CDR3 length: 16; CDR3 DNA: TGTGCCAGCAGTGCCCGGACAGGGACGTCCTACAATGAGCAGTTCTTC; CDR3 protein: CASSARTGTSYNEQFF
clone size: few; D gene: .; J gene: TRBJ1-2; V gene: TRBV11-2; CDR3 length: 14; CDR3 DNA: TGTGCCAGCAGCCCGGCAGGGGTGGGCTATGGCTACACCTTC; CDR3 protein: CASSPAGVGYGYTF
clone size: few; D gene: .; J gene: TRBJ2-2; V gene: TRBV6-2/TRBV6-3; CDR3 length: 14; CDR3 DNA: TGTGCCAGCAGTTACGGGGCAGAGACCGGGGAGCTGTTTTTT; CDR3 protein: CASSYGAETGELFF
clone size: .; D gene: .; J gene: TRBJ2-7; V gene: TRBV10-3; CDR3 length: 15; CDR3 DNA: TGTGCCATCTCATCCAGGGGAGGTGACTCCTACGAGCAGTACTTC; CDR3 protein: CAISSRGGDSYEQYF
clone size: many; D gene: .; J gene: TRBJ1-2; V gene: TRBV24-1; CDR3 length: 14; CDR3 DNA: TGTGCCACCAGTGATTTCGAGGACAGCTATGGCTACACCTTC; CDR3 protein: CATSDFEDSYGYTF
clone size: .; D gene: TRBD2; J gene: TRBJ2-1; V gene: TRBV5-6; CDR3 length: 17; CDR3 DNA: TGTGCCAGCAGCGTAATACTCGGACTAGCGATGTACAATGAGCAGTTCTTC; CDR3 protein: CASSVILGLAMYNEQFF
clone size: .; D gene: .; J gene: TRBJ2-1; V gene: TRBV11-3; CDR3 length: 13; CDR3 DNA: TGTGCCAGCGCGACGGGAGATTACAATGAGCAGTTCTTC; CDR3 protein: CASATGDYNEQFF
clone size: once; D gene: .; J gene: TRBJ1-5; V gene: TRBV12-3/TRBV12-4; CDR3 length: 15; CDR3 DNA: TGTGCCAGCAGCTTAGGACTGGCGAGCAATCAGCCCCAGCATTTT; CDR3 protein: CASSLGLASNQPQHF
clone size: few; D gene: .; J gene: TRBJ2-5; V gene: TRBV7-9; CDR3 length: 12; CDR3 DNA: TGTGCCAGCAGGGGGACTGCGGAGACCCAGTACTTC; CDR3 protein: CASRGTAETQYF
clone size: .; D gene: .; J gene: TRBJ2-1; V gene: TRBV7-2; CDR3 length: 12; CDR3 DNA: TGTGCCAGCAGCTCATATTTCGGTGAGCAGTTCTTC; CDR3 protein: CASSSYFGEQFF
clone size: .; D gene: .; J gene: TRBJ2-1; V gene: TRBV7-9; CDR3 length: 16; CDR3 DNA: TGTGCCAGCAGCTTCTACCCCACTAGATACTACAATGAGCAGTTCTTC; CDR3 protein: CASSFYPTRYYNEQFF
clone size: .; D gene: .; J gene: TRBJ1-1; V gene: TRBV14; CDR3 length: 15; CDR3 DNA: TGTGCCAGCAGCCGCCTCGGGGGACACCTCACTGAAGCTTTCTTT; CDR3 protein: CASSRLGGHLTEAFF
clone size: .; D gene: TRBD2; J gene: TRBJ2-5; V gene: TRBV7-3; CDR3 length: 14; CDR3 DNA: TGTGCCAGCAGCTTTGGACTAGCGGGAGAGACCCAGTACTTC; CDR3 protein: CASSFGLAGETQYF
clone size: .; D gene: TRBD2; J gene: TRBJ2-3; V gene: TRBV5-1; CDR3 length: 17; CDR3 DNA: TGCGCCAGCAGCCCGGAGACTAGCGGGGGACCCACAGATACGCAGTATTTT; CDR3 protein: CASSPETSGGPTDTQYF
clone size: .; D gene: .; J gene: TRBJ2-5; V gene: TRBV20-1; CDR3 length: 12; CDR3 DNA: TGCAGTGCTAGAGGATCGGGGGAGACCCAGTACTTC; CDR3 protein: CSARGSGETQYF
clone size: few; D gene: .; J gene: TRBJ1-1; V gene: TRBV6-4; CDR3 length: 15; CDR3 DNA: TGTGCCAGCAGTGACTCTGGGCAGGGGAACACTGAAGCTTTCTTT; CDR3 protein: CASSDSGQGNTEAFF
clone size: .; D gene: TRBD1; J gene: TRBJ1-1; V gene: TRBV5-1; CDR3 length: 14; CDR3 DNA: TGCGCCAGCAGCTTGGGACAGGGTAATGTTGTGGCTTTCTTT; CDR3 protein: CASSLGQGNVVAFF